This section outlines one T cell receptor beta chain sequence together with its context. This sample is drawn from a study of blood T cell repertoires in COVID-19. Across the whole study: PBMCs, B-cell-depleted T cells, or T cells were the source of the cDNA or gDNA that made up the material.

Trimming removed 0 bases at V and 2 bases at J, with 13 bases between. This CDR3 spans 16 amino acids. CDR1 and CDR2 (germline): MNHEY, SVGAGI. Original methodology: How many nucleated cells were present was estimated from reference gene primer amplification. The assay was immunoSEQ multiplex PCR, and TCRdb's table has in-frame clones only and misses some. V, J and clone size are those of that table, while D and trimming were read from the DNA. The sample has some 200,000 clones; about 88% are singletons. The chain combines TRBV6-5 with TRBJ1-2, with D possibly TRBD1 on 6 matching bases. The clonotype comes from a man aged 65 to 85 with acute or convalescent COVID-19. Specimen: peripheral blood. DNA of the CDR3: TGTGCCAGCAGTTACTCGACGGCAGGGGCGAACTATGGCTACACCTTC. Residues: CASSYSTAGANYGYTF.